This TCR beta chain emerged from a study of blood T cell repertoires in COVID-19. Turning to the study itself: PBMCs, B-cell-depleted T cells, or T cells were the source of the cDNA or gDNA that made up the material.

Sequenced by immunoSEQ multiplex PCR; TCRdb stores in-frame clones only, minus some. The sample yields about 60,000 clones, around 88% seen once. CDR1 SNHLY and CDR2 FYNNEI come from the germline V gene. Germline trimming cut 11 bases from V and 0 bases from J; bases unmatched to any gene: 7. The length of the CDR3 is 13 residues. The specimen was peripheral blood. This clonotype was sampled from a human donor in a cohort sampled during active COVID-19. V and J are TRBV2 and TRBJ2-7; TRBD2 matches at 7 bases. The CDR3 protein is CAVLAESSYEQYF. The CDR3 nucleotides are TGTGCCGTCCTAGCGGAGAGCTCCTACGAGCAGTACTTC.